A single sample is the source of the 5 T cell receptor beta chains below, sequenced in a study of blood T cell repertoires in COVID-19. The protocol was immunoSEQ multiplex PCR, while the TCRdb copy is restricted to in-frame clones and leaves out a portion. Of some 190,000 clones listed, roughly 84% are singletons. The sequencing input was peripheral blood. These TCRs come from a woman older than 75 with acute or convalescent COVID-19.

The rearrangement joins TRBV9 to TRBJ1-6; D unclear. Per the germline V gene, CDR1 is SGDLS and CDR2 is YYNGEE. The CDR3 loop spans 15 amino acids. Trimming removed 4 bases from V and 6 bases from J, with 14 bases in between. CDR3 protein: CASSPEGRPNSPLHF. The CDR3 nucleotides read TGTGCCAGCAGCCCCGAGGGTCGGCCTAATTCACCCCTCCACTTT.

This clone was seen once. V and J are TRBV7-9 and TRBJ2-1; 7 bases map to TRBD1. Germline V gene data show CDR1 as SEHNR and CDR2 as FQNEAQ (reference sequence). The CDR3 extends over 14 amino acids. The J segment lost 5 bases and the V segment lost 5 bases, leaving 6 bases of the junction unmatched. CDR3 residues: CASSRAQGNNEQFF. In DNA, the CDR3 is TGTGCCAGCAGCCGAGCACAGGGGAACAATGAGCAGTTCTTC.

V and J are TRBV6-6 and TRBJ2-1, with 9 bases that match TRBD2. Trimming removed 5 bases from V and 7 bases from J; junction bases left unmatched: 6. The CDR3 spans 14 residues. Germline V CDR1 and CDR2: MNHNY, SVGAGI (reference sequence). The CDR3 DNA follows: TGTGCCAGCAGTACGGGACTAGCCTCTAATGAGCAGTTCTTC. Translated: CASSTGLASNEQFF.

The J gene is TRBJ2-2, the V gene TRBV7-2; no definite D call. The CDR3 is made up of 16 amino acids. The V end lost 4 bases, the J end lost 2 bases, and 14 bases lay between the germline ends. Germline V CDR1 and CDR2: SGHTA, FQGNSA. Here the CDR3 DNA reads TGTGCCAGCAGCTCGAGACTGGTCCAAAACACCGGGGAGCTGTTTTTT. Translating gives CASSSRLVQNTGELFF. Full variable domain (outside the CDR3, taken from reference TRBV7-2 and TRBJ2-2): GAGVSQSPSNKVTEKGKDVELRCDPISGHTALYWYRQSLGQGLEFLIYFQGNSAPDKSGLPSDRFSAERTGGSVSTLTIQRTQQEDSAVYLCASSSRLVQNTGELFFGEGSRLTVL.

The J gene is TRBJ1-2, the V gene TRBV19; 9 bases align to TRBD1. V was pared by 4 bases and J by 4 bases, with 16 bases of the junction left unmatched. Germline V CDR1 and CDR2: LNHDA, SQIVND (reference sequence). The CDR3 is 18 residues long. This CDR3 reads CASSTTRVRDRVVYGYTF. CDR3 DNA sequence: TGTGCCAGTAGTACAACTAGAGTCCGGGACAGGGTGGTCTATGGCTACACCTTC.